This TCR beta chain came from a study of PD-L1 blockade in urothelial cancer. TCRdb's copy holds only in-frame clones and misses some; the assay was immunoSEQ multiplex PCR. This sample has roughly 49,000 clones, with 70% to 90% found just once. CDR3 length equals 15 residues. The ends were cut back, 4 bases at V and 0 bases at J, with 15 bases in the middle. Germline values: CDR1 GTSNPN, CDR2 SVGIG (reference sequence). This chain uses TRBV30 with TRBJ1-1; tentative D call: TRBD1 (6 bases). Sequences were derived from PBMCs, sampled around atezolizumab (anti-PD-L1) treatment. The receptor comes from a man aged 60 to 69 with urothelial cancer. Written as DNA, the CDR3 is TGTGCCTGGATTTCTCGGGACACCATGAACACTGAAGCTTTCTTT. This encodes CAWISRDTMNTEAFF.